This passage covers 28 T cell receptor beta chains from one sample sequenced in a study of CD4 T cell repertoires in COVID-19. The assay was immunoSEQ multiplex PCR, and TCRdb's table has in-frame clones only and misses some. Here the sample spans about 75,000 clones, about 80% being singletons. Sequenced here: CD4+ T cells from peripheral blood, sampled after recovery from COVID-19. Every receptor here comes from a human donor who had COVID-19.

This clone was observed once. This chain joins TRBV3-1 (or the pseudogene TRBV3-2) and TRBJ2-7; D is uncertain. V dropped 0 bases and J dropped 3 bases, with 6 bases sitting between them. CDR1 is LGHDT, CDR2 YNNKEL, per germline (reference sequence). This CDR3 has 13 residues. The CDR3 is CASSQEQVYEQYF. The CDR3 DNA reads as TGTGCCAGCAGCCAAGAACAAGTCTACGAGCAGTACTTC.

This chain links TRBV2 with TRBJ2-1, with TRBD2 matching over 7 bases. Trimming at V came to 6 bases and at J to 10 bases, leaving 6 bases not matched to a gene. This CDR3 region has 12 residues. Looked up from germline, CDR1 is SNHLY and CDR2 is FYNNEI. This CDR3 is CASSVEGGEQFF. In DNA form, the CDR3 reads TGTGCCAGCAGCGTGGAGGGAGGGGAGCAGTTCTTC.

J is TRBJ2-3 and V is TRBV9; 14 nucleotides align to TRBD2. Germline-derived CDR1 and CDR2 are SGDLS and YYNGEE. The CDR3 contains 19 residues. Germline trimming cut 3 bases from V and 4 bases from J; bases unmatched to any gene: 13. The CDR3 region is CASSAPGLAGAGSADTQYF. Here the CDR3 DNA reads TGTGCCAGCAGCGCCCCGGGACTAGCGGGGGCCGGGTCTGCAGATACGCAGTATTTT.

DNA of the CDR3: TGTGCCAGCAGCGTAGGTAGGACAGGGGGTACGAATGAGCAGTTCTTC. Translating it yields CASSVGRTGGTNEQFF. V usage is TRBV9 and J usage is TRBJ2-1; TRBD1 aligns across 10 bases. This CDR3 has 16 residues. V gave up 0 bases and J gave up 7 bases; unmatched junction bases: 7. Per the germline V gene, CDR1 is SGDLS and CDR2 is YYNGEE.

The CDR3 region is CASSLGGYQETQYF. CDR3 nucleotide sequence: TGCGCCAGCAGCTTGGGGGGCTACCAAGAGACCCAGTACTTC. V usage is TRBV5-1 and J usage is TRBJ2-5; a weak D match, TRBD1 (5 bases). Germline CDR1 and CDR2: SGHRS and YFSETQ. CDR3 length equals 14 residues. Trimming removed 0 bases from V and 0 bases from J, with 6 bases in between. The variable domain in full, completed from reference TRBV5-1 and TRBJ2-5, reads KAGVTQTPRYLIKTRGQQVTLSCSPISGHRSVSWYQQTPGQGLQFLFEYFSETQRNKGNFPGRFSGRQFSNSRSEMNVSTLELGDSALYLCASSLGGYQETQYFGPGTRLLVL.

The CDR3 is CASRAGTGGLSEAFF. The CDR3 DNA reads TGTGCCAGCAGGGCTGGGACAGGGGGACTCTCTGAAGCTTTCTTT. The J gene is TRBJ1-1, the V gene TRBV28, with 11 bases that match TRBD1. Germline-derived CDR1 and CDR2 are MDHEN and SYDVKM. The V gene end was trimmed by 6 bases and the J gene end by 6 bases; junction bases not matched to a gene: 9. The CDR3 consists of 15 residues.

J is TRBJ2-4 and V is TRBV28; a weak D match, TRBD1 (6 bases). Trimming removed 9 bases at V and 4 bases at J, with 13 bases between. There are 13 residues in the CDR3. Per the germline V gene, CDR1 is MDHEN and CDR2 is SYDVKM. The CDR3 coding sequence is TGTGCCAGTGAGGACAGAACGAAAAACATTCAGTACTTC. Translating gives CASEDRTKNIQYF. The full variable domain, with the rest looked up from reference TRBV28 and TRBJ2-4, is DVKVTQSSRYLVKRTGEKVFLECVQDMDHENMFWYRQDPGLGLRLIYFSYDVKMKEKGDIPEGYSVSREKKERFSLILESASTNQTSMYLCASEDRTKNIQYFGAGTRLSVL.

In this sample, this clone turned up a few times. The rearrangement uses TRBV11-2 and TRBJ2-3; D may be TRBD2 (6 bases). There are 15 residues in the CDR3. From germline, CDR1 is SGHAT and CDR2 FQNNGV. Trimming left V 4 bases short and J 4 bases short, with 15 bases between. CDR3 sequence reads: CASSSPTREADTQYF. CDR3 sequence (DNA): TGTGCCAGCAGCTCCCCTACGAGGGAGGCAGATACGCAGTATTTT.

This rearrangement joins TRBV11-2 to TRBJ1-2; no clear D. V was pared by 5 bases and J by 8 bases, with 15 bases between. This CDR3 is built from 13 residues. Germline V lookup: CDR1 SGHAT, CDR2 FQNNGV. CDR3 loop: CASSTDPSSGYTF. The CDR3 DNA reads as TGTGCCAGCAGCACGGACCCAAGCAGCGGCTACACCTTC.

This chain uses TRBV6-5 with TRBJ1-2; 8 nucleotides match TRBD1. The length of the CDR3 is 12 residues. Germline-derived CDR1 and CDR2 are MNHEY and SVGAGI. V lost 11 bases, J lost 3 bases, and 5 bases stayed unmatched. CDR3 nucleotides: TGTGCCGCTCAGGGGGCACACTATGGCTACACCTTC. This codes for CAAQGAHYGYTF.

The table lists this clone with a few counts. The sample carries other DNA sequences with the same CDR3. The chain employs TRBV29-1 and TRBJ2-3; 9 nucleotides agree with TRBD1. The germline V gene encodes CDR1 SQVTM and CDR2 ANQGSEA. The V and J ends lost 7 bases and 3 bases, in that order; junction bases with no gene match: 5. This CDR3 spans 13 amino acids. CDR3 nucleotides: TGCAGCGCACGACAGGGGGGAACAGATACGCAGTATTTT. Amino acid sequence: CSARQGGTDTQYF.

The rearrangement links TRBV19 to TRBJ1-5, with 9 bases lining up with TRBD1. CDR3 length: 16 residues. J was trimmed by 5 bases and V by 9 bases; bases with no gene match: 14. The germline V gene encodes CDR1 LNHDA and CDR2 SQIVND (reference sequence). The CDR3 region is CASTETDTGGHQPQHF. CDR3 in DNA: TGTGCCAGCACTGAAACGGATACAGGGGGCCATCAGCCCCAGCATTTT.

The gene calls are TRBV3-1 (or the pseudogene TRBV3-2) and TRBJ2-5; 7 bases fit TRBD1. CDR3 size: 15 residues. Germline V lookup: CDR1 LGHDT, CDR2 YNNKEL (reference sequence). With 4 bases clipped from V and 0 bases from J, the junction kept 5 bases outside the gene matches. CDR3 loop: CASSRDRVYQETQYF. DNA of the CDR3: TGTGCCAGCAGCCGAGACAGGGTGTACCAAGAGACCCAGTACTTC.

This clone was found once. The chain is built from TRBV6-5 and TRBJ1-2; D gene uncertain. The CDR3 spans 12 residues. Trimming pared 8 bases from V and 8 bases from J, leaving 15 bases between. From germline, CDR1 is MNHEY and CDR2 SVGAGI. CDR3 sequence (DNA): TGTGCCAGCGGCCGCGTTGGGCGAGGCTACACCTTC. This translates into CASGRVGRGYTF.

This chain connects TRBV29-1 to TRBJ1-1; D gene unclear. The CDR3 runs to 12 residues. V lost 4 bases and J lost 3, with 9 bases in between. Germline V lookup: CDR1 SQVTM, CDR2 ANQGSEA. Here the CDR3 DNA reads TGCAGCGTTGTCGGCATTGACACTGAAGCTTTCTTT. As protein: CSVVGIDTEAFF.

This sequence joins TRBV20-1 and TRBJ1-2; D call uncertain. Trimming stripped 8 bases from V and 2 bases from J, with 9 bases between. The CDR3 covers 11 residues. Germline CDR1 DFQATT, CDR2 SNEGSKA (reference sequence). CDR3 DNA: TGCAGTTCGACGGGAAACTATGGCTACACCTTC. Its translation is CSSTGNYGYTF.

This clone has only a few counts. This chain uses TRBV18 with TRBJ1-4, with D maybe TRBD1 (5 bases). V was clipped by 1 base and J by 7 bases, with 10 bases between them. The CDR3 has 14 residues. Germline V gene data show CDR1 as KGHSH and CDR2 as LQKENI. This chain's CDR3 is CASSPQGRSEKLFF. CDR3 nucleotides: TGTGCCAGCTCACCACAGGGGAGGAGTGAAAAACTGTTTTTT.

This sequence joins TRBV27 and TRBJ1-2, with TRBD1 identical over 10 bases. This CDR3 has 13 residues. Trimming cost V 8 bases and J 5 bases; bases outside gene matches: 5. In germline, CDR1 is MNHEY, CDR2 SMNVEV (reference sequence). The CDR3 spells CASAGTGAYGYTF. The CDR3 DNA sequence: TGTGCCAGCGCCGGGACAGGGGCATATGGCTACACCTTC.

J is TRBJ1-5 and V is TRBV21-1. TRBV21-1 is designated a pseudogene. CDR3 length equals 12 residues. The CDR3 is CASSNHRQPQHF. The CDR3 region has the DNA TGTGCCAGCAGCAACCATCGACAGCCCCAGCATTTT.

The chain uses TRBV6-2 or TRBV6-3 and TRBJ1-4, with unresolved D. This CDR3 has 13 residues. Trimming left V 5 bases short and J 0 bases short, with 4 bases between. The germline CDR1 and CDR2 sequences are MNHEY and SVGEGT. CDR3 DNA sequence: TGTGCCAGCAGTCATGCAACTAATGAAAAACTGTTTTTT. Translation gives CASSHATNEKLFF.

V usage is TRBV9 and J usage is TRBJ1-6; possibly TRBD1 for D (6 bases). CDR1 and CDR2 (germline): SGDLS, YYNGEE. Trimming pared 2 bases from V and 0 bases from J, leaving 12 bases between. CDR3 length equals 17 residues. The CDR3 here is CASSVLDRNSYNSPLHF. Here the CDR3 DNA reads TGTGCCAGCAGCGTGCTGGACAGAAACTCCTATAATTCACCCCTCCACTTT.

In this sample, this clone turned up once. V usage is TRBV12-5 and J usage is TRBJ2-3, with a possible D match to TRBD1 (5 bases). Trimming took off 1 base at V and 4 bases at J, with 12 bases between the two ends. Germline V gene lookup returns CDR1 LGHNT and CDR2 FRNRAP. The CDR3 length is 15 residues. CDR3 protein: CASGLGGPLPDTQYF. The CDR3 nucleotides are TGTGCTAGTGGTTTGGGGGGCCCCCTCCCAGATACGCAGTATTTT.

V and J are TRBV12-3 or TRBV12-4 and TRBJ2-5; perhaps TRBD2 as D (7 bases). Trimming pared 9 bases from V and 2 bases from J, leaving 13 bases between. There are 13 residues in the CDR3. CDR3 sequence reads: CASSAGTQETQYF. Here the CDR3 DNA reads TGTGCCAGTTCAGCGGGGACACAAGAGACCCAGTACTTC.

The chain joins TRBV6-6 to TRBJ2-2; D unresolved. Trimming shortened V by 7 bases and J by 3 bases, and 18 bases separated the two germline ends. Germline assignment: CDR1 MNHNY and CDR2 SVGAGI (reference sequence). The CDR3 totals 16 residues. In DNA form, the CDR3 reads TGTGCCAGCACCTCCTTGGACCCCCAGGACACCGGGGAGCTGTTTTTT. Translation: CASTSLDPQDTGELFF.

This chain links TRBV20-1 with TRBJ2-3; 10 bases agree with TRBD2. CDR3 size: 15 residues. J gave up 1 base and V 3 bases, and 4 bases lay outside the gene matches. CDR1 and CDR2 (germline): DFQATT, SNEGSKA (reference sequence). The CDR3 nucleotides are TGCAGTGCTAGTCCCGGGACTAGCGGCACAGATACGCAGTATTTT. It yields the protein CSASPGTSGTDTQYF.

The J gene is TRBJ2-1, the V gene TRBV15; 10 nucleotides line up with TRBD2. The germline V gene has CDR1 LNHNV and CDR2 YYDKDF (reference sequence). J gave up 10 bases and V 1 base, and 10 bases lay outside the gene matches. The CDR3 is 16 residues long. The DNA of the CDR3 is TGTGCCACCAGCAGAGTTAGCCTAGCGGGAGAGGACGAGCAGTTCTTC. Amino acids: CATSRVSLAGEDEQFF.

The J gene is TRBJ1-4, the V gene TRBV19, with a tentative D call TRBD1 (6 bases). V was pared by 5 bases and J by 6 bases, with 19 bases between. Per the germline V gene, CDR1 is LNHDA and CDR2 is SQIVND (reference sequence). This CDR3 region has 16 residues. The CDR3 bases are TGTGCCAGTAGTGGTGGGGGCGGCCGCGGAGATGAAAAACTGTTTTTT. Encoded protein: CASSGGGGRGDEKLFF.

This chain connects TRBV28 to TRBJ2-7, with D possibly being TRBD1 or TRBD2 (5 bases each). This CDR3 region has 14 residues. The germline V gene has CDR1 MDHEN and CDR2 SYDVKM. Trimming shortened V by 7 bases and J by 0 bases, and 13 bases separated the two germline ends. CDR3 protein: CASKGTGLSYEQYF. The CDR3 DNA follows: TGTGCCAGCAAGGGAACAGGACTCTCCTACGAGCAGTACTTC.